The 31 T cell receptor beta chains below were found in one sample sequenced in a study of sequential checkpoint blockade in melanoma. Libraries were prepared by immunoSEQ multiplex PCR; TCRdb keeps only in-frame clonotypes and omits some of them. The profile shows around 9,100 clones, around 74% of them singletons. Treatment here: randomized to nivolumab then ipilimumab (arm A) or the reverse (arm B). The specimen was CD8+ T cells sorted from blood (inferred from file names), collected from a patient given nivolumab and ipilimumab in sequence. The source is a human donor with melanoma.

The chain couples TRBV5-3 to TRBJ2-5; the match to TRBD1 covers 10 bases. TRBV5-3 is marked as an open reading frame, function uncertain. This CDR3 contains 14 residues. V was pared by 8 bases and J by 5 bases, with 9 bases of the junction left unmatched. CDR3 nucleotide sequence: TGTGCCAGTCCTGGGACAGGGGTCGGTGAGACCCAGTACTTC. As protein: CASPGTGVGETQYF.

This clone came up once. The J gene is TRBJ2-2, the V gene TRBV2, with a tentative D call TRBD1 (5 bases). Germline lookup yields CDR1 SNHLY and CDR2 FYNNEI. V was shortened by 3 bases and J by 8 bases, with 22 bases between the two germline ends. CDR3 length: 17 amino acids. This chain's CDR3 is CASSDVGHNTPLGELFF. In nucleotides, the CDR3 is TGTGCCAGCAGTGATGTAGGACATAATACACCTTTGGGGGAGCTGTTTTTT.

V and J are TRBV2 and TRBJ1-5; 10 nucleotides agree with TRBD1. V shed 7 bases and J 6 bases; nucleotides not matched to a gene: 9. The CDR3 is 15 amino acids. CDR1 SNHLY and CDR2 FYNNEI come from the germline V gene. The CDR3: CASKVGTGATQPQHF. The CDR3, as DNA: TGTGCCAGCAAAGTGGGGACAGGGGCTACTCAGCCCCAGCATTTT.

The chain employs TRBV4-2 and TRBJ1-3, with 7 bases identical to TRBD1. In germline, CDR1 is LGHNA, CDR2 YNFKEQ. This CDR3 is built from 16 residues. Losses at the gene ends were 0 bases for V and 3 bases for J; bases not matched to a gene: 5. CDR3 DNA: TGTGCCAGCAGCCAAGAAGAAGGGGGCGGTGGAAACACCATATATTTT. Amino acids: CASSQEEGGGGNTIYF.

This clone was seen only a few times. CDR3 sequence: CASSLDGGGSPLHF. Here the CDR3 DNA reads TGTGCCAGCAGCTTAGATGGGGGCGGATCACCCCTCCACTTT. This chain connects TRBV7-9 to TRBJ1-6, with D perhaps matching TRBD1 (6 bases). The CDR3 loop spans 14 amino acids. V lost 1 base to trimming and J lost 10 bases, with 11 bases between them. Germline V gives CDR1 SEHNR, CDR2 FQNEAQ (reference sequence).

This chain connects TRBV19 to TRBJ2-5; 7 nucleotides align to TRBD1. The CDR3 length is 16 residues. Germline V gene sequence: CDR1 LNHDA, CDR2 SQIVND (reference sequence). V dropped 5 bases and J dropped 5; count of bases not matched to a gene: 14. This chain's CDR3 is CASSDSTTGSGETQYF. CDR3 sequence (DNA): TGTGCCAGTAGTGACTCGACGACAGGGTCAGGGGAGACCCAGTACTTC.

The rearrangement joins TRBV15 to TRBJ2-3; 10 bases match TRBD2. Trimming at V came to 5 bases and at J to 3 bases, leaving 5 bases not matched to a gene. The CDR3 is made up of 15 amino acids. Looked up from germline, CDR1 is LNHNV and CDR2 is YYDKDF (reference sequence). CDR3 in DNA: TGTGCCACCAGCTCCTCGGGACTAGCGACAGATACGCAGTATTTT. Amino acid sequence: CATSSSGLATDTQYF.

The J gene is TRBJ2-1, the V gene TRBV30, with unresolved D. Deletions cut 3 bases from V and 2 bases from J, with 8 bases between. CDR1 and CDR2 from the germline V gene are GTSNPN and SVGIG (reference sequence). The CDR3 runs 13 residues. The CDR3 is CAWSVAAYNEQFF. Written as DNA, the CDR3 is TGTGCCTGGAGCGTGGCAGCCTACAATGAGCAGTTCTTC.

This chain joins TRBV4-3 and TRBJ1-5; D not resolved. V lost 0 bases and J 2 bases, leaving 14 bases between the germline ends. Germline CDR1 and CDR2: LGHNA and YSLEER. This CDR3 has 17 residues. The CDR3 is CASSQDGPGGGNQPQHF. The CDR3 DNA sequence: TGCGCCAGCAGCCAAGATGGCCCGGGTGGTGGCAATCAGCCCCAGCATTTT.

The chain combines TRBV28 with TRBJ2-1; maybe TRBD2 (5 bases). V was shortened by 6 bases and J by 2 bases, with 11 bases between the two germline ends. Germline V gene lookup returns CDR1 MDHEN and CDR2 SYDVKM. There are 14 residues in the CDR3. The CDR3 here is CASREVGTYNEQFF. In DNA, the CDR3 is TGTGCCAGCAGGGAGGTCGGGACCTACAATGAGCAGTTCTTC.

The V call is TRBV4-3, the J call TRBJ2-5; 8 bases line up with TRBD1. CDR3 length: 16 amino acids. Germline assignment: CDR1 LGHNA and CDR2 YSLEER. Germline trimming cut 0 bases from V and 5 bases from J; bases unmatched to any gene: 8. CDR3 residues: CASSQDRETGAETQYF. The CDR3 region has the DNA TGCGCCAGCAGCCAAGATCGAGAGACAGGGGCCGAGACCCAGTACTTC.

The V call is TRBV5-1, the J call TRBJ1-1; D ambiguous. Trimming pared 0 bases from V and 1 base from J, leaving 4 bases between. CDR3 length: 13 amino acids. CDR1 and CDR2 from the germline V gene are SGHRS and YFSETQ. CDR3 region: CASSLDKNTEAFF. The CDR3 coding sequence is TGCGCCAGCAGCTTGGACAAGAACACTGAAGCTTTCTTT. Full variable domain (outside the CDR3, taken from reference TRBV5-1 and TRBJ1-1): KAGVTQTPRYLIKTRGQQVTLSCSPISGHRSVSWYQQTPGQGLQFLFEYFSETQRNKGNFPGRFSGRQFSNSRSEMNVSTLELGDSALYLCASSLDKNTEAFFGQGTRLTVV.

This CDR3 reads CASSLLEGLFNEQFF. The CDR3 bases are TGCGCCAGCAGCCTGTTAGAGGGCTTGTTCAATGAGCAGTTCTTC. This chain uses TRBV4-3 with TRBJ2-1; D may be TRBD2 (5 bases). The CDR3 extends over 15 amino acids. V shed 4 bases and J shed 6 bases, with 16 bases lying between them. CDR1 is LGHNA, CDR2 YSLEER, per germline.

This clone came up once. V gene TRBV6-4 combines with J gene TRBJ2-1; TRBD2 aligns across 8 bases. The J segment lost 10 bases and the V segment lost 0 bases, leaving 8 bases of the junction unmatched. Germline-derived CDR1 and CDR2 are MRHNA and SNTAGT. The CDR3 is 15 residues long. The CDR3 sequence is CASSDSVAGTSEQFF. The CDR3 region has the DNA TGTGCCAGCAGTGACTCGGTAGCGGGAACGTCCGAGCAGTTCTTC.

The chain carries TRBV7-3 and TRBJ2-5; 11 bases line up with TRBD1. With V trimmed by 2 bases and J by 5 bases, 7 bases remained unmatched. CDR3 length equals 16 residues. In germline, CDR1 is SGHTA, CDR2 FQGTGA. CDR3 nucleotides: TGTGCCAGCAGCTTAGGTGGACAGGGGGCCCAGGAGACCCAGTACTTC. It specifies CASSLGGQGAQETQYF.

This chain links TRBV6-5 with TRBJ1-1; tentatively, D is TRBD1 (6 bases). CDR1 and CDR2 (germline): MNHEY, SVGAGI. V was shortened by 0 bases and J by 7 bases, with 15 bases between the two germline ends. CDR3 length equals 15 residues. CDR3 sequence (DNA): TGTGCCAGCAGTTACTCGATGGGACAACCCAATGAAGCTTTCTTT. Amino acid sequence: CASSYSMGQPNEAFF.

The chain recombines TRBV2 with TRBJ2-2; TRBD2 matches 7 bases. CDR3 size: 13 residues. Germline trimming cut 8 bases from V and 0 bases from J; bases unmatched to any gene: 0. Germline V gene sequence: CDR1 SNHLY, CDR2 FYNNEI. CDR3 sequence: CASGRANTGELFF. CDR3 nucleotide sequence: TGTGCCAGCGGGAGGGCGAACACCGGGGAGCTGTTTTTT.

In its sample, this clone was seen a few times. The J gene is TRBJ2-1, the V gene TRBV4-3, with 9 nucleotides matching TRBD2. The V gene's germline CDR1 is LGHNA and CDR2 YSLEER. This CDR3 is 18 amino acids long. Germline trimming cut 1 base from V and 4 bases from J; bases unmatched to any gene: 11. The CDR3: CASSQGWASGNDYNEQFF. The CDR3 DNA reads as TGCGCCAGCAGCCAAGGGTGGGCTAGCGGGAATGATTACAATGAGCAGTTCTTC.

The table lists this clone with a few counts. The genes are TRBV9 and TRBJ1-6; the match to TRBD1 covers 8 bases. Unmatched junction bases numbered 6, after V lost 0 bases and J lost 7 bases. Germline V gene sequence: CDR1 SGDLS, CDR2 YYNGEE. The CDR3 loop spans 16 amino acids. The CDR3 sequence is CASSVAYRGSNSPLHF. The CDR3, as DNA: TGTGCCAGCAGCGTAGCTTACAGGGGGTCGAATTCACCCCTCCACTTT.

This chain connects TRBV2 to TRBJ2-7, with 8 bases lining up with TRBD2. Germline V gene lookup returns CDR1 SNHLY and CDR2 FYNNEI. The length of the CDR3 is 15 residues. J gave up 2 bases and V 6 bases, and 9 bases lay outside the gene matches. The CDR3 region is CASSHGSGVAYEQYF. The CDR3, as DNA: TGTGCCAGCAGCCACGGTAGCGGGGTCGCCTACGAGCAGTACTTC.

The chain joins TRBV9 to TRBJ2-5; 15 bases fit TRBD2. This CDR3 spans 15 amino acids. Trimming took 2 bases from V and 4 from J; bases not matched to a gene: 0. Germline V gene data show CDR1 as SGDLS and CDR2 as YYNGEE. DNA of the CDR3: TGTGCCAGCAGCGTGGGACTAGCGGGAGGAGAGACCCAGTACTTC. Encoded protein: CASSVGLAGGETQYF.

The CDR3 DNA reads as TGTGCCAGCAGTTCGACTAGCGGGGGATTCACAGATACGCAGTATTTT. Translation: CASSSTSGGFTDTQYF. V usage is TRBV7-9 and J usage is TRBJ2-3; 12 bases line up with TRBD2. Germline CDR1 and CDR2: SEHNR and FQNEAQ (reference sequence). V dropped 6 bases and J dropped 2; count of bases not matched to a gene: 6. This CDR3 region has 16 residues.

The chain joins TRBV7-3 to TRBJ1-1; no definite D call. The CDR3 length is 14 residues. Germline V gene sequence: CDR1 SGHTA, CDR2 FQGTGA. The V end lost 0 bases, the J end lost 1 base, and 6 bases lay between the germline ends. DNA for the CDR3: TGTGCCAGCAGCTTAACAGAGGGGAACACTGAAGCTTTCTTT. Protein sequence: CASSLTEGNTEAFF. Filled out from reference TRBV7-3 and TRBJ1-1, the complete variable domain reads GAGVSQTPSNKVTEKGKYVELRCDPISGHTALYWYRQSLGQGPEFLIYFQGTGAADDSGLPNDRFFAVRPEGSVSTLKIQRTERGDSAVYLCASSLTEGNTEAFFGQGTRLTVV.

The chain uses TRBV9 and TRBJ2-5; D remains unclear. Per germline, CDR1 SGDLS and CDR2 YYNGEE. Trimming stripped 0 bases from V and 3 bases from J, with 12 bases between. The CDR3 runs 15 residues. The CDR3 DNA reads as TGTGCCAGCAGCGTAGACGGCGGTCATAAAGAGACCCAGTACTTC. Its translation: CASSVDGGHKETQYF. Supplemented by reference TRBV9 and TRBJ2-5, the full variable domain reads DSGVTQTPKHLITATGQRVTLRCSPRSGDLSVYWYQQSLDQGLQFLIQYYNGEERAKGNILERFSAQQFPDLHSELNLSSLELGDSALYFCASSVDGGHKETQYFGPGTRLLVL.

This clone is deemed medium-sized (0.01 to 0.1%). Other DNA sequences within the sample encode an identical CDR3. CDR3 protein: CASSLGETGELFF. CDR3 sequence (DNA): TGTGCCAGCAGCCTCGGGGAAACCGGGGAGCTGTTTTTT. This chain links TRBV5-6 with TRBJ2-2; TRBD2 is a possible D gene (5 bases). This CDR3 region has 13 residues. Germline CDR1 reads SGHDT; CDR2 reads YYEEEE. With 4 bases removed from V and 5 bases from J, the gap between germline ends came to 9 bases.

The chain employs TRBV7-2 and TRBJ2-1, with 14 bases lining up with TRBD2. With 5 bases clipped from V and 7 bases from J, the junction kept 4 bases outside the gene matches. The CDR3 extends over 15 amino acids. Germline assignment: CDR1 SGHTA and CDR2 FQGNSA. CDR3 in DNA: TGTGCCAGCAGCCTCGGGACTAGCGGGAGTAATGAGCAGTTCTTC. Encoded protein: CASSLGTSGSNEQFF.

This chain connects TRBV27 to TRBJ1-5; 9 positions agree with TRBD1. V shed 3 bases and J 5 bases; nucleotides not matched to a gene: 5. CDR1 is MNHEY, CDR2 SMNVEV, per germline (reference sequence). The CDR3 covers 15 residues. The CDR3 nucleotides read TGTGCCAGCAGTTTGTACAGGGGGCAAGATCAGCCCCAGCATTTT. This codes for CASSLYRGQDQPQHF.

The chain links TRBV7-8 to TRBJ2-7, with 14 bases lining up with TRBD2. From germline, CDR1 is SGHVS and CDR2 FQNEAQ. The CDR3 contains 15 residues. The ends lost 5 bases at V and 5 bases at J; junction bases unmatched: 5. The CDR3 sequence is CASSPTTSGGDEQYF. CDR3 DNA: TGTGCCAGCAGCCCAACGACTAGCGGGGGGGACGAGCAGTACTTC.

This chain connects TRBV9 to TRBJ2-5; 7 bases match TRBD1. Germline trimming cut 0 bases from V and 5 bases from J; bases unmatched to any gene: 4. CDR3 length: 14 amino acids. Germline assignment: CDR1 SGDLS and CDR2 YYNGEE. CDR3 DNA: TGTGCCAGCAGCGTAGAGGGACAGCGGGAGACCCAGTACTTC. Encoded protein: CASSVEGQRETQYF.

The rearrangement links TRBV6-4 to TRBJ2-1, with no clear D. V lost 0 bases and J 0 bases, leaving 6 bases between the germline ends. Germline CDR1 reads MRHNA; CDR2 reads SNTAGT. The CDR3 covers 15 residues. The CDR3 DNA follows: TGTGCCAGCAGTGACTCAATTAACTCCTACAATGAGCAGTTCTTC. It yields the protein CASSDSINSYNEQFF.

V and J are TRBV5-6 and TRBJ1-2; TRBD1 aligns across 10 bases. Unmatched junction bases numbered 9, after V lost 2 bases and J lost 8 bases. The CDR3 extends over 15 amino acids. Germline V CDR1 and CDR2: SGHDT, YYEEEE. The CDR3, as DNA: TGTGCCAGCAGCTTCCGGGACAGGGGTCTTCGCGGCTACACCTTC. Amino acids: CASSFRDRGLRGYTF. The full variable domain, with the rest looked up from reference TRBV5-6 and TRBJ1-2, is DAGVTQSPTHLIKTRGQQVTLRCSPKSGHDTVSWYQQALGQGPQFIFQYYEEEERQRGNFPDRFSGHQFPNYSSELNVNALLLGDSALYLCASSFRDRGLRGYTFGSGTRLTVV.